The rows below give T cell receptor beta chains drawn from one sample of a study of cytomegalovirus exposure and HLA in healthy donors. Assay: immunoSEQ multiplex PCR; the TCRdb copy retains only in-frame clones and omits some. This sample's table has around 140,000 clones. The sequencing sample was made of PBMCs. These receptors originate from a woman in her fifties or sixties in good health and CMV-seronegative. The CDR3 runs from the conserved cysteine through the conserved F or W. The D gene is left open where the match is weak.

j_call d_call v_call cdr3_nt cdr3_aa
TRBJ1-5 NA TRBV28 TGTGCCAGCAGTCCCCTCGGGGAAAGTCAGCCCCAGCATTTT CASSPLGESQPQHF
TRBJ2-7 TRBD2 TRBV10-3 TGTGCCATCAGTGCCAGTCCTGGGACTATCTACACCTACGAGCAGTACTTC CAISASPGTIYTYEQYF
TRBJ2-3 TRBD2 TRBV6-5 TGTGCCAGCACTAGCGGGGGGATTGGTACAGATACGCAGTATTTT CASTSGGIGTDTQYF
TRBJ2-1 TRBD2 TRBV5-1 TGCGCCAGCAGCTTGTCTCCCGGGACTAGTGTTGAGCAGTTCTTC CASSLSPGTSVEQFF
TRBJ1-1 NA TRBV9 TGTGCCAGCAGCGGACAAAGCATGAACACTGAAGCTTTCTTT CASSGQSMNTEAFF
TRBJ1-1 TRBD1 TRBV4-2 TGTGCCAGCAGCCAAGGGACAGGGTCTCTCACTGAAGCTTTCTTT CASSQGTGSLTEAFF
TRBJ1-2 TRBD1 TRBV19 TGTGCCAGATTAAGGACAGGGGGTTTTGTGGGCGGCTACACCTTC CARLRTGGFVGGYTF
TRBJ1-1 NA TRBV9 TGTGCCAGCAGCCCTGTTAAGGGGACTGAAGCTTTCTTT CASSPVKGTEAFF
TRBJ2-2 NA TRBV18 TGTGCCAGCTCTTATGAGGGCTTAACCGGGGAGCTGTTTTTT CASSYEGLTGELFF
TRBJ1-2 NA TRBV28 TGTGCCAGCAGTTTGCGGCGGGACGCAACCTATGGCTACACCTTC CASSLRRDATYGYTF
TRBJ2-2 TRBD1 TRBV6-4 TGTGCCAGCAGTAGCGAGACAGGGACCGGGGAGCTGTTTTTT CASSSETGTGELFF
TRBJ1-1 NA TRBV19 TGTGCCAGTAGGAACACAGGGTACACTGAAGCTTTCTTT CASRNTGYTEAFF
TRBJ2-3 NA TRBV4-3 TGCGCCAGCAGCCAAGGGCCGGGTCAGGGGACAGATACGCAGTATTTT CASSQGPGQGTDTQYF
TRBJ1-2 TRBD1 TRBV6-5 TGTGCCAGCGGGACACCGGACAGGTCAAGCTATGGCTACACCTTC CASGTPDRSSYGYTF
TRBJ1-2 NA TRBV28 TGTGCCAGCCGCAGCTCGGGGAACAATGGCTACACCTTC CASRSSGNNGYTF
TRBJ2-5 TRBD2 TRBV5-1 TGCGCCAGCAGCTTGGCGCGGGGGTACCAAGAGACCCAGTACTTC CASSLARGYQETQYF
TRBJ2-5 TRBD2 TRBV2 TGTGCCAGCAGTAGCGCAGCGGGAGTAAGGAAGACCCAGTACTTC CASSSAAGVRKTQYF
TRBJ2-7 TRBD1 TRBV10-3 TGTGCCATTGGACAGGGACCCTACGAGCAGTACTTC CAIGQGPYEQYF
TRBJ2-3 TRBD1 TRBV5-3 TGTGCCAGAAGCTACGGACAGGGAGACCCAGATACGCAGTATTTT CARSYGQGDPDTQYF
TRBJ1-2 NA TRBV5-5 TGTGCCAGCAGCCCAGACGGGGGCTATGGCTACACCTTC CASSPDGGYGYTF
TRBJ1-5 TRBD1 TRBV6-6 TGTGCCAGCATCCAAACGGCAAGGGGGCTTAGTCAGCCCCAGCATTTT CASIQTARGLSQPQHF
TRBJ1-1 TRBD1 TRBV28 TGTGCCAGCAGTACTCTCGACAGGGGAAGAACTGAAGCTTTCTTT CASSTLDRGRTEAFF
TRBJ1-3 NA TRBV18 TGTGCCAGCTCCTCGATCGGTTTTAGCTCTGGAAACACCATATATTTT CASSSIGFSSGNTIYF
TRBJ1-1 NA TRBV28 TGTGCCAGCAGTCAGACAGGCGAGAACACTGAAGCTTTCTTT CASSQTGENTEAFF
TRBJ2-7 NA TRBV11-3 TGTGCCAGCAGCTCCGGCGCCAACGAGGCAAACGAGCAGTACTTC CASSSGANEANEQYF
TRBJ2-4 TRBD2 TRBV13 TGTGCCAGCAGCCCAAGGACTAGCGGGAGTGCCAAAAACATTCAGTACTTC CASSPRTSGSAKNIQYF
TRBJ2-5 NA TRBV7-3 TGTGCCAGCAGCGCCGGGACTTCCCAAGAGACCCAGTACTTC CASSAGTSQETQYF
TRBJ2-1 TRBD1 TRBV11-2 TGTGCCAGCAGCTTAGGGACAGGGGTGTTCTTC CASSLGTGVFF
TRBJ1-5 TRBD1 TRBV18 TGTGCCAGCTCACCTCCATGGGGACAGGGGGGTCAGCCCCAGCATTTT CASSPPWGQGGQPQHF
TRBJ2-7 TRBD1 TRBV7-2 TGTGCCAGCAGCCAGAGACAGGGAACCTACGAGCAGTACTTC CASSQRQGTYEQYF
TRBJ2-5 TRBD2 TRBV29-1 TGCAGCGTTGCGGGCGGTAGCGGGGGGGCTGGGACCCAGTACTTC CSVAGGSGGAGTQYF
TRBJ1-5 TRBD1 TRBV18 TGTGCCAGCTCAGGGACAGGGCCAGATCAGCCCCAGCATTTT CASSGTGPDQPQHF
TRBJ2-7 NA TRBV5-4 TGTGCCAGCAGCTTCGATGGGGGGGCTAACGAGCAGTACTTC CASSFDGGANEQYF
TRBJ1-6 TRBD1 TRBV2 TGTGCCACTACACAGGGGCGCTATAATTCACCCCTCCACTTT CATTQGRYNSPLHF
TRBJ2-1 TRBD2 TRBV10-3 TGTGCCATCACGAATTCGGGACTAGCATCCTACAATGAGCAGTTCTTC CAITNSGLASYNEQFF
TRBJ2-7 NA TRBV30 TGTGCCTGGAGTGGTGGGGGCAAGCAGTACTTC CAWSGGGKQYF
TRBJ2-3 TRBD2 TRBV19 TGTGCCAGTAGTATGGGTAGCGGGAGCGCCTCAGCAGATACGCAGTATTTT CASSMGSGSASADTQYF
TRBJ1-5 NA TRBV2 TGTGCCAGCAGTGAATTCAGAAATCAGCCCCAGCATTTT CASSEFRNQPQHF
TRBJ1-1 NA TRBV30 TGTGCCTGGAGGGCCCGTGGACTAGGTGAAGCTTTCTTT CAWRARGLGEAFF
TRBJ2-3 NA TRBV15 TGTGCCACCAGCAGAGATCCACAAAGCACAGATACGCAGTATTTT CATSRDPQSTDTQYF
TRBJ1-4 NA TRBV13 TGTGCCAGCAGCTTTCGGACAAGGCATAATGAAAAACTGTTTTTT CASSFRTRHNEKLFF
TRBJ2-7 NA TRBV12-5 TGTGCTAGTGGTTGGGGGGACCGCTACGAGCAGTACTTC CASGWGDRYEQYF
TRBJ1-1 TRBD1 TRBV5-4 TGTGCCAGCAGCGGGGACAGGGCAGGGAACACTGAAGCTTTCTTT CASSGDRAGNTEAFF
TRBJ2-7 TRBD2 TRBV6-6 TGTGCCAGCAGTGACCCTAGCGGGAGCTCCTACGAGCAGTACTTC CASSDPSGSSYEQYF
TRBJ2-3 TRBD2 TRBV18 TGTGCCAGCTCACCTACTGGGGGGGCAGATACGCAGTATTTT CASSPTGGADTQYF
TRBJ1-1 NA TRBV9 TGTGCCAGCAGCGCTCTTCTGAACACTGAAGCTTTCTTT CASSALLNTEAFF
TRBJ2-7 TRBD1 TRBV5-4 TGTGCCAGCAGCCCGCCCGGGACAGGGGTTCTGTACGAGCAGTACTTC CASSPPGTGVLYEQYF
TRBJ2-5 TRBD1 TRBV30 TGTGCCTCCACACCTCCGGGACAGCAAGAGACCCAGTACTTC CASTPPGQQETQYF
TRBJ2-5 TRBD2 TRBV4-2 TGTGCCAGCAGCCCTTTACTAGCGGCAGAGACCCAGTACTTC CASSPLLAAETQYF
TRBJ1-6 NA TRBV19 TGTGCCAGTAGTATTTCGGTTAGCTCCTATAATTCACCCCTCCACTTT CASSISVSSYNSPLHF
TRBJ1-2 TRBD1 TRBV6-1 TGTGCCAGCAGAGAGACAGGGGGCGTCAATGGCTACACCTTC CASRETGGVNGYTF
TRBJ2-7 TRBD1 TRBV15 TGTGCCACCAGCTTTGGACAGGGCTACGAGCAGTACTTC CATSFGQGYEQYF